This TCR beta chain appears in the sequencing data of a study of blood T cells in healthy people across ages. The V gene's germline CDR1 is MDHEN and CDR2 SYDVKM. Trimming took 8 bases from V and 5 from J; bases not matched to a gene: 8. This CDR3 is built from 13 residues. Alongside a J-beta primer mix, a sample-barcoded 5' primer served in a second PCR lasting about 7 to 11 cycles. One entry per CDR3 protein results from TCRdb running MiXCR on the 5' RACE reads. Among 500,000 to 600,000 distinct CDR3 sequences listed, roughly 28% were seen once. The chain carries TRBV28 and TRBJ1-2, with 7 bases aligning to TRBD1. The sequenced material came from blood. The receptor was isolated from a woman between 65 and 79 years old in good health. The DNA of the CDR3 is TGTGCCAGCTACCAAGACAGGGTTTATGGCTACACCTTC. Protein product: CASYQDRVYGYTF.